What follows are 24 T cell receptor beta chains derived from one specimen sequenced in a study of Ad26.COV2.S vaccination and SARS-CoV-2 variants. Libraries were prepared by immunoSEQ multiplex PCR; TCRdb keeps only in-frame clonotypes and omits some of them. Of 400,000 to 450,000 clones in the sample, 80% to 95% are singletons; the top ten hold about 12%. Treatment denoted: approximately 18 received Ad26.COV2.S at low or high dose, single or two shots; 5 received placebo; per-sample allocation not given. At day 63 after the first vaccine or placebo injection, samples were drawn. The material was peripheral blood, obtained in a trial of Ad26.COV2.S vaccine versus placebo. These receptors were collected from a person aged 18-60 years who received the Ad26.COV2.S COVID-19 vaccine or a placebo.

This clone has a single count. V gene TRBV7-2 combines with J gene TRBJ1-2; D call uncertain. Trimming shortened V by 5 bases and J by 7 bases, and 20 bases separated the two germline ends. Germline CDR1 and CDR2: SGHTA and FQGNSA. The CDR3 runs 15 residues. Written as DNA, the CDR3 is TGTGCCAGCAGCAACTATCCGGGGTCGGACGGTGGCTACACCTTC. This translates into CASSNYPGSDGGYTF.

J is TRBJ2-7 and V is TRBV5-1, with D unresolved. With 1 base removed from V and 1 base from J, the gap between germline ends came to 9 bases. The CDR3 runs to 14 residues. Germline V lookup: CDR1 SGHRS, CDR2 YFSETQ. The chain's CDR3 is CASSLLESSYEQYF. Here the CDR3 DNA reads TGCGCCAGCAGCTTGCTGGAATCTTCCTACGAGCAGTACTTC. The full variable domain, rest sourced from reference TRBV5-1 and TRBJ2-7, is KAGVTQTPRYLIKTRGQQVTLSCSPISGHRSVSWYQQTPGQGLQFLFEYFSETQRNKGNFPGRFSGRQFSNSRSEMNVSTLELGDSALYLCASSLLESSYEQYFGPGTRLTVT.

The rearrangement uses TRBV11-3 and TRBJ2-3; D is perhaps TRBD1 (5 bases). The germline V gene encodes CDR1 SGHNT and CDR2 YENEEA. Trimming removed 1 base at V and 6 bases at J, with 5 bases between. The CDR3 sequence is 12 residues long. CDR3 in amino acids: CASSLAGDTQYF. Written as DNA, the CDR3 is TGTGCCAGCAGCTTAGCAGGGGATACGCAGTATTTT.

The gene calls are TRBV11-2 and TRBJ2-7; TRBD2 matches at 10 bases. Trimming took 2 bases from V and 7 from J; bases not matched to a gene: 11. CDR3 length equals 16 residues. Germline lookup yields CDR1 SGHAT and CDR2 FQNNGV. CDR3 nucleotide sequence: TGTGCCAGCAGCTTACAAGCGGGAGGGATTCTTCGAGAGCAGTACTTC. It specifies CASSLQAGGILREQYF.

CDR3: CASSFPGGKSQPQHF. CDR3 DNA: TGTGCCAGCAGTTTTCCCGGGGGGAAAAGTCAGCCCCAGCATTTT. The V gene is TRBV28, the J gene TRBJ1-5, with a weak D call TRBD1 (5 bases). V lost 3 bases, J lost 6 bases, and 15 bases lay in between. CDR3 size: 15 residues. CDR1 is MDHEN, CDR2 SYDVKM, per germline.

This clone appeared once. The V and J genes are TRBV6-5 and TRBJ2-7, with TRBD1 identical over 7 bases. The V gene end was trimmed by 7 bases and the J gene end by 3 bases; junction bases not matched to a gene: 9. This CDR3 spans 14 amino acids. Germline V CDR1 and CDR2: MNHEY, SVGAGI. Written as DNA, the CDR3 is TGTGCCAGCAAAGCAGGGCAGGGGGACTACGAGCAGTACTTC. It specifies CASKAGQGDYEQYF.

The V and J genes are TRBV7-9 and TRBJ2-1, with D perhaps TRBD1 (7 bases). Germline V gene sequence: CDR1 SEHNR, CDR2 FQNEAQ (reference sequence). The CDR3 totals 14 residues. The ends were cut back, 4 bases at V and 2 bases at J, with 9 bases in the middle. DNA for the CDR3: TGTGCCAGCAGCTCAGGGGGGACCTACAATGAGCAGTTCTTC. This codes for CASSSGGTYNEQFF.

The CDR3 DNA is TGTGCCAGCTCCCCCTTCGGGAGCGGCCCCCCCAAAGGGACCCAGTACTTC. This codes for CASSPFGSGPPKGTQYF. The genes are TRBV18 and TRBJ2-5; tentatively, D is TRBD2 (6 bases). Trimming took off 6 bases at V and 7 bases at J, with 27 bases between the two ends. Germline lookup yields CDR1 KGHSH and CDR2 LQKENI. The CDR3 runs to 17 residues.

This clone appeared once. J is TRBJ2-3 and V is TRBV5-1; 9 bases fit TRBD2. Germline CDR1 SGHRS, CDR2 YFSETQ. The junction had 3 bases not matched to a gene; V was cut back by 1 base and J by 0 bases. CDR3 size: 16 residues. Written as DNA, the CDR3 is TGCGCCAGCAGCTTGCTTAGCGGGGGTAGCACAGATACGCAGTATTTT. It yields the protein CASSLLSGGSTDTQYF.

This clone was picked up one time. This sequence joins TRBV6-4 and TRBJ2-1; weak D call: TRBD2 (7 bases). Per germline, CDR1 MRHNA and CDR2 SNTAGT. V dropped 4 bases and J dropped 6 bases, with 16 bases sitting between them. The CDR3 length is 15 residues. The CDR3 DNA sequence: TGTGCCAGCAGTGTCTCCGCGGGGGCATCCAATGAGCAGTTCTTC. Its protein product is CASSVSAGASNEQFF.

This rearrangement joins TRBV18 to TRBJ2-7; weak D call: TRBD1 (7 bases). With 6 bases removed from V and 5 bases from J, the gap between germline ends came to 17 bases. Germline V gene sequence: CDR1 KGHSH, CDR2 LQKENI. This CDR3 is 14 amino acids long. CDR3 amino acids: CASSGQEGADEQYF. The CDR3 DNA reads TGTGCCAGCTCCGGTCAGGAGGGGGCGGACGAGCAGTACTTC.

The sample holds one count of this clone. The rearrangement links TRBV4-3 to TRBJ2-5, with 9 bases that match TRBD2. The length of the CDR3 is 15 residues. Germline V gives CDR1 LGHNA, CDR2 YSLEER. The ends lost 4 bases at V and 0 bases at J; junction bases unmatched: 3. The CDR3 DNA is TGCGCCAGCAGCCTTACTAGCGGGCACCAAGAGACCCAGTACTTC. Encoded protein: CASSLTSGHQETQYF.

The J gene is TRBJ2-1, the V gene TRBV7-2, with 7 bases lining up with TRBD2. CDR1 and CDR2 (germline): SGHTA, FQGNSA. J gave up 0 bases and V 3 bases, and 5 bases lay outside the gene matches. This CDR3 contains 16 residues. The CDR3 loop is CASSFLGGSSYNEQFF. The DNA for the CDR3 is TGTGCCAGCAGCTTCTTGGGCGGGAGCTCCTACAATGAGCAGTTCTTC.

The V gene is TRBV29-1, the J gene TRBJ1-3; the D is unclear. V was clipped by 0 bases and J by 0 bases, with 9 bases between them. CDR3 length: 15 residues. Germline CDR1 SQVTM, CDR2 ANQGSEA. The CDR3 bases are TGCAGCGTTGAAGAAGAGGGTTACTCTGGAAACACCATATATTTT. Residues: CSVEEEGYSGNTIYF.

The J gene is TRBJ1-5, the V gene TRBV6-2 or TRBV6-3, with 10 positions matching TRBD1. V lost 2 bases to trimming and J lost 5 bases; unmatched junction nucleotides: 3. Germline V gene sequence: CDR1 MNHEY, CDR2 SVGEGT. This CDR3 is 15 amino acids long. CDR3 amino acids: CASSYRGQGDQPQHF. CDR3 DNA sequence: TGTGCCAGCAGTTACCGCGGACAGGGGGATCAGCCCCAGCATTTT.

This chain joins TRBV6-5 and TRBJ1-1, with TRBD1 as a possible D gene (5 bases). There are 14 residues in the CDR3. The germline V gene has CDR1 MNHEY and CDR2 SVGAGI. V was cut by 6 bases and J by 6 bases, with 17 bases left in between. CDR3 region: CASRRIIGAPEAFF. CDR3 DNA sequence: TGTGCCAGCAGACGAATAATCGGGGCACCTGAAGCTTTCTTT.

Only a few counts were recorded for this clone. Other DNA sequences in this specimen translate into the identical CDR3. CDR3 region: CATSLNTGELFF. Here the CDR3 DNA reads TGTGCCACCAGCTTAAACACCGGGGAGCTGTTTTTT. The chain couples TRBV24-1 to TRBJ2-2, with D unresolved. The CDR3 has 12 amino acids. V was shortened by 7 bases and J by 2 bases, with 4 bases between the two germline ends. Germline lookup yields CDR1 KGHDR and CDR2 SFDVKD.

CDR3 sequence: CSVEDGASGPSYEQYF. CDR3 in DNA: TGCAGCGTTGAAGATGGGGCTAGCGGACCCAGCTACGAGCAGTACTTC. This chain links TRBV29-1 with TRBJ2-7, with TRBD2 matching 7 bases. Per germline, CDR1 SQVTM and CDR2 ANQGSEA. The length of the CDR3 is 16 residues. The V and J ends lost 0 bases and 3 bases, in that order; junction bases with no gene match: 11.

The gene calls are TRBV10-2 and TRBJ2-7; weak D call: TRBD1 (7 bases). Germline V gene sequence: CDR1 WSHSY, CDR2 SAAADI. V dropped 5 bases and J dropped 12 bases, with 14 bases sitting between them. The CDR3 is 11 residues long. CDR3 residues: CASSRGQEGYF. CDR3 sequence (DNA): TGCGCCAGCAGTCGTGGACAGGAGGGGTACTTC.

The table lists this clone with a count of one. The chain has TRBV7-9 and TRBJ2-5, with D tentatively TRBD1 (6 bases). Per the germline V gene, CDR1 is SEHNR and CDR2 is FQNEAQ (reference sequence). Trimming left V 6 bases short and J 2 bases short, with 13 bases between. The CDR3 contains 14 residues. The CDR3 loop reads CASRAQGFQETQYF. As DNA, the CDR3 is TGTGCCAGCAGGGCGCAGGGGTTTCAAGAGACCCAGTACTTC.

The table lists this clone with a count of one. The chain carries TRBV11-2 and TRBJ2-3; 13 positions agree with TRBD2. The V segment lost 1 base and the J segment 7 bases; nucleotides outside the gene matches: 5. The CDR3 is 16 amino acids. Looked up from germline, CDR1 is SGHAT and CDR2 is FQNNGV. The CDR3 region has the DNA TGTGCCAGCAGCTTAGCCGGGACTAGCGGGATGAATACGCAGTATTTT. Its protein product is CASSLAGTSGMNTQYF.

The gene calls are TRBV19 and TRBJ2-1; 9 bases are shared with TRBD2. The germline V gene encodes CDR1 LNHDA and CDR2 SQIVND (reference sequence). This CDR3 is built from 21 residues. CDR3 amino acids: CAVGTRRGGSGGLFSLNEQFF. For the CDR3, the DNA is TGTGCTGTGGGTACGAGGCGGGGTGGTAGCGGGGGCCTGTTTAGCCTCAATGAGCAGTTCTTC.

The rearrangement links TRBV5-4 to TRBJ2-1; 8 bases match TRBD1. Germline CDR1 is SGHNT and CDR2 is YYREEE (reference sequence). V was clipped by 5 bases and J by 7 bases; unmatched bases: 14. The length of the CDR3 is 16 residues. CDR3 amino acids: CASRTDGQGGLNEQFF. Here the CDR3 DNA reads TGTGCCAGCAGGACTGACGGACAGGGAGGATTAAATGAGCAGTTCTTC.

The V and J genes are TRBV29-1 and TRBJ2-1; maybe TRBD2 (6 bases). The CDR3 is made up of 13 amino acids. Germline V gene sequence: CDR1 SQVTM, CDR2 ANQGSEA. Trimming removed 5 bases at V and 3 bases at J, with 11 bases between. This CDR3 reads CSVPAGYYNEQFF. As DNA, the CDR3 is TGCAGCGTTCCGGCGGGATACTACAATGAGCAGTTCTTC.